This TCR beta chain comes out of a study of beta chain features in type 1 diabetes. Study-level findings and limits: Fewer junction insertions and more nucleotide deletions appeared in type 1 diabetes patients.

This clone was seen a handful of times. Its antigen is unidentified. The single heparinised draw taken from each donor contained 90 to 150 mL of blood on average. By way of CD45RO/CCR7/CD25/CD127/CD95/CD27, the CD4+ regulatory, stem cell-like memory, central memory and naive cells were sorted. The sequenced template was cDNA made from the entire isolated RNA. Reads from naive, central memory and regulatory T cell samples averaged approximately 3.7 million. The assay was immunoSEQ multiplex PCR, and TCRdb's table has in-frame clones only and misses some. The sample yields 300,000 or so clones, roughly 8% seen once. The receptor was isolated from a young woman in good health. The sequenced material came from central memory CD4+ T cells from blood.

The DNA of the CDR3 is TGTGCCAGCGCCTATACAGGGGGTGAGCAGTTCTTC. It codes for CASAYTGGEQFF. V and J are TRBV18 and TRBJ2-1, with TRBD1 matching 8 bases. The CDR3 is 12 amino acids. J gave up 9 bases and V 8 bases, and 6 bases lay outside the gene matches. Germline-derived CDR1 and CDR2 are KGHSH and LQKENI.